This TCR beta chain was profiled in a study of CD8+ T cells in alopecia areata. Study-level background: It was oral tofacitinib, at 5 to 10 mg twice daily, that treated patients received.

There are 14 residues in the CDR3. Germline V lookup: CDR1 MNHEY, CDR2 SMNVEV (reference sequence). Trimming pared 0 bases from V and 5 bases from J, leaving 8 bases between. RNA, once extracted, was reverse transcribed into cDNA for use as the sequencing template. Profiled with immunoSEQ multiplex PCR; TCRdb holds only in-frame clones, not every one. The table records 140,000 to 150,000 clones, roughly half of them present only once. Alopecia areata patients had lesional scalp punch biopsies and peripheral blood taken from them. Sample: CD4+ T cells sorted from blood, taken at week 0. The J gene is TRBJ2-1, the V gene TRBV27; D not resolved. The clonotype was recovered from a human donor with alopecia areata. Written as DNA, the CDR3 is TGTGCCAGCAGTTTATCTAGGCTGAACAATGAGCAGTTCTTC. Translating it yields CASSLSRLNNEQFF.